A single TCR beta chain is shown here with its context. Antigen unknown. Assay used: immunoSEQ multiplex PCR; TCRdb lists only in-frame clones, some missing. The sample shows about 34,000 clones, roughly 95% of them seen only once. The sample belongs to a study of circulating and synovial CD4+ cells in juvenile arthritis. Whole-study findings and limits: Traditional Vbeta family usage analysis missed the pathogenic-like versus bulk difference. Circulating pathogenic-like lymphocytes shared a substantially higher fraction of CDR3 sequences with synovium than bulk blood.

The CDR3 extends over 13 amino acids. Trimming took off 7 bases at V and 4 bases at J, with 16 bases between the two ends. Germline lookup yields CDR1 SQVTM and CDR2 ANQGSEA. Sequencing input: CD4+ T cells from blood. The sequence was obtained from a human donor with juvenile idiopathic arthritis. This chain links TRBV29-1 with TRBJ1-2; TRBD1 is a possible D gene (5 bases). The CDR3 sequence: CSAPQRDGYGYTF. Here the CDR3 DNA reads TGCAGCGCCCCCCAGCGGGACGGCTATGGCTACACCTTC.